This paragraph covers one T cell receptor (beta chain) sequence. There is no known antigen for this receptor. No base-level quality is on record; no much larger clone is a single base apart. The cohort was made up of about 610 healthy bone marrow donors. At the time of sampling, all cohort members were nominally healthy, though unrecorded immune exposures were likely present. The donor tested CMV seropositive, placing the donor among the 250 to 300 seropositive members of the cohort. Every donor gave a peripheral blood sample, and the peripheral blood mononuclear cells from that sample were used for TCR beta sequencing. Genomic DNA extraction from the blood cell samples was performed with the Qiagen DNeasy Blood Extraction Kit. The CDR3 spans 16 residues, from the cysteine through the phenylalanine. Only the CDR3 region is kept as DNA, spanning 48 bases read in frame from base 1. Relative to germline, V is missing 7 bases and J is missing 3 bases, with 10 bases of the junction outside any gene match. CDR1 and CDR2 are drawn from the germline V gene (reference sequence): SGHNT, YYREEE.

The source of the sample is a study of cytomegalovirus exposure and HLA in healthy donors (dated by TCRdb to the late 2010s). Background on the whole study: In an earlier analysis of roughly 590 of the donors, under 300 Gb of sequence data and just under 120 million unique TCR beta sequences from roughly 190 million T cells were reported. An early release covering roughly 600 HLA-typed donors comprised roughly 300 gigabases of sequencing data and 85 million to 100 million unique TCR sequences. Of the roughly 390 genotyped donors, roughly 80% fell in the genetic ancestry cluster associated with self-reported Caucasian donors. The study aimed to test whether cataloging public T cell receptors could reveal signatures of past pathogen exposure. The study profiled the T cell repertoires of more than 500 subjects by immunosequencing and related them to cytomegalovirus serostatus. A separate validation cohort of 100 to 150 different subjects was used in addition to the approximately 670-subject first cohort. The study combined high-throughput TCR immunosequencing, statistical association of individual TCRs with disease status, and machine learning to predict cytomegalovirus infection status. A later analysis re-analyzed previously published TCR beta repertoires from 666 donors and added high-resolution HLA genotyping to study TCR occurrence patterns. Rather than drawing on any new phenotypic data, the later analysis identified candidate immune exposures from TCR beta sequences and the way those sequences occurred across donors. To decide whether each TCR beta V gene segment behaved as functional or pseudogenic, an earlier analysis of fewer than 750 of the donors relied on high-throughput TCR beta sequencing. Donor age, sex, ethnicity and CMV serostatus were collected together with the repertoire data. Genome-wide SNP genotypes for about three fifths of the roughly 670 donors were used in a later genetic analysis, which treated that subset as a discovery cohort. All discovery cohort repertoires had been generated on a single sequencing platform. HLA typing covered class I and class II loci at four-digit resolution. The number of typed donors differed by locus: roughly 629-640 for A, B, C, DRB1 and DQB1; 500 to 550 for DQA1; about 600 for DPA1; and roughly 470 for DPB1. Five DR-DQ haplotypes were handled as single units for association and clustering, since linkage in the cohort was strong. On average, roughly 240,000 unique TCR beta nucleotide sequences were sequenced per donor among some 430 genotyped donors of the cohort, with about 19% of those sequences being non-productive. Overall study outcomes, separate from this receptor: In a later analysis, the rate of TCR association differed among HLA loci, with DRB1 alleles having the most associated TCRs and HLA-C alleles having the fewest. In a later analysis, most CMV-associated TCR beta chains were found to appear HLA-restricted, with HLA associations seemingly driven largely by CMV exposure. A cluster of highly shared sequence variants was judged likely to be a technical artifact of the sequencing pipeline. In a later genetic analysis, fewer N-insertions in productive TCRs were reported among donors in an Asian-associated ancestry cluster than the roughly 700-donor mean. For the cohort, immune exposure information was limited to CMV serostatus. The classifier was reported to diagnose cytomegalovirus status with high specificity and sensitivity in both the original and validation cohorts. Three of the identified cytomegalovirus-associated TCR beta chains were confirmed in vitro to be specific for cytomegalovirus antigens. A further reported finding was that TCR beta sequences accurately predicted the HLA-A and HLA-B alleles for most subjects in the first cohort. In a later analysis, HLA-associated TCR beta chains showed more clonal expansion and lower generation probabilities than non-associated chains that were equally common. A later genetic analysis associated a missense DCLRE1C variant with V-gene and J-gene trimming of TCR beta chains, and an independent cohort replicated the association. When HLA alleles, especially DR and DQ, strongly co-occurred, TCR associations were difficult to assign to individual alleles. It was suggested by the authors that the approach could potentially be generalized to other disease states and immunological phenotypes. A later analysis associated 17,000 or so TCR beta sequences with specific HLA alleles at a false discovery rate of 0.05. A total of roughly 160 TCR beta chains were listed by the study as associated with cytomegalovirus. Sequencing depth was assumed to be roughly uniform across donors in the presence/absence analyses, though that assumption may not hold. In a later analysis, several top co-occurrence clusters were reported to appear linked to parvovirus B19, influenza, CMV and Epstein-Barr virus. Across donors, most TCR sequences were observed very rarely, whereas some public TCRs were present in many individuals. An earlier analysis of around 540 of the donors showed that most TCR beta V segments appeared in productive rearrangements either about 90% or about 30% of the time, which broadly matched IMGT annotations. The earlier analysis of around 600 of the donors excluded some 15 rarely observed V segments, including chromosome 9 orphons, because counts were too low. Linkage disequilibrium might explain the correlated functional status among segregating V segments, but an unknown experimental factor could not be excluded. The 87-base-pair reads could not distinguish some IMGT-functional V segments, including TRBV6-2 and TRBV6-3, so those segments were excluded. Only TCR beta chains were sequenced in this cohort, and the absence of alpha or paired-chain data limited detectable features. Because HLA typing was unavailable for some donors at each locus, only the typed subset was used in association tests.

The receptor library was made with the immunoSEQ multiplex PCR assay. For the multiplex PCR, a mixture combining 60 forward primers for TCR Vbeta segments and 13 reverse primers for TCR Jbeta segments was used. The CDR3 region of rearranged TCR beta genes was amplified from genomic DNA with a multiplex PCR assay. The amplified TCR beta libraries were sequenced on the Illumina HiSeq System as 87-base-pair reads. Processing in the source paper ran as follows. In a later analysis, tens of millions of unique TCR beta chains were counted across the 500 to 850 repertoires, and some 10 million of these chains were shared by at least two donors. Raw reads were error-corrected and collapsed into unique sequences by a nearest-neighbor algorithm in which closely related sequences were merged to remove PCR and sequencing errors. CDR3 sequences were aligned to IMGT reference sequences to assign V, D and J gene segments. For a sequence to be retained, a match of at least six nucleotides was required to both a V gene segment and a J gene segment. Rearrangements were classified as productive when the CDR3 lacked stop codons and remained in frame with V and J, and all other rearrangements were classified as non-productive. Following IMGT convention, CDR3 was defined as the stretch from the second conserved V-encoded cysteine to the conserved J-encoded phenylalanine. In an earlier analysis of approximately 590 of the donors, sequences lacking an unambiguous match to a single V gene segment were excluded. An earlier analysis of several hundred of the donors classified V segments as functional when productive rearrangements were above 56.7% and as segregating when the standard deviation between donors was above 5%. A statistical classification framework was developed to diagnose cytomegalovirus status using the catalog of TCR beta chain sequences. A later analysis assigned V and J genes by comparing TCR nucleotide sequences with IMGT/GENE-DB human TR gene sequences. The TCRdist pipeline was used in a later analysis to assign CDR3 sequences and most-parsimonious VDJ recombination scenarios. A later analysis defined each TCR beta chain by its CDR3 amino acid sequence plus V-gene family, and excluded reads lacking a unique V-gene family. A later analysis removed 550 to 700 highly shared, low-generation-probability nucleotide sequences to deal with suspected cross-contamination and a sequencing artifact. In a later analysis, a clonal expansion index for each public chain was calculated from normalized within-repertoire ranks of inferred template counts. In a later analysis, generation probabilities were computed using a VDJ recombination model fitted to out-of-frame rearrangements, and the results were checked against IGoR. A later analysis scored TCR-TCR, TCR-HLA and TCR-CMV co-occurrence with hypergeometric tests, applying a repertoire-size bias correction to TCR pairs. A later analysis estimated false discovery rates by permuting HLA or CMV assignments 20 times. A later analysis grouped co-occurring TCRs with DBSCAN, adding TCRdist sequence similarity when clustering within HLA-allele-positive subsets. Repertoires with fewer than 30,000 or more than 120,000 public chains were left out of co-occurrence clustering, as were roughly five repertoires with anomalous nucleotide sharing. The clones in this table, taken by TCRdb from immuneACCESS, are in-frame only. Not every clone is retained; where verified, under half of the shortfall comes from an unresolved V gene, and the cause of the rest is unknown. For V, J and clone size, that table is used; D and trimming come from the DNA. A total of about 82,000 clones appear in this sample, 10% of them only once. The ten largest clones take up almost 25% of the sample.

The clonotype originates from a man aged 55 to 70 in good health and CMV-seropositive. Sequencing was done on a sample of PBMCs. The rearranged segments are TRBV5-4 and TRBJ1-4, and TRBD1 aligns with 9 junction nucleotides. For the CDR3, the sequence is CASGSGQGMPNEKLFF. Read as DNA, the sequence is TGTGCCAGCGGATCCGGACAGGGGATGCCTAATGAAAAACTGTTTTTT.